This entry lists 27 T cell receptor beta chains sequenced from one sample in a study of T-cell reconstitution after alpha-beta-depleted transplantation in children. A TCRbeta library incorporating unique molecular identifiers was prepared. One entry per CDR3 protein results from TCRdb running MiXCR on the PCR reads. The top ten hold 2.2% of the sample, which has hundreds of thousands of distinct CDR3 sequences, 10% to 15% seen once. The sequences come from PBMCs, mostly from graft donor cells, collected 360 days after TCRalphabeta/CD19-depleted stem cell transplant. These receptors were collected from a male patient aged 10 to 17 who had a stem cell transplant for acute myeloid leukemia, so the T cells may come from the graft donor.

The chain is built from TRBV28 and TRBJ1-6; D call uncertain. V dropped 8 bases and J dropped 0 bases, with 11 bases sitting between them. The germline V gene encodes CDR1 MDHEN and CDR2 SYDVKM. The CDR3 consists of 15 residues. The CDR3 loop reads CASGQDFSYNSPLHF. The DNA for the CDR3 is TGTGCCAGCGGTCAGGACTTCTCCTATAATTCACCCCTCCACTTT.

This clonotype was detected many times. The chain employs TRBV28 and TRBJ1-1, with D hard to call. There are 13 residues in the CDR3. V was trimmed by 4 bases and J by 0 bases, leaving 6 bases between them. Germline V gene sequence: CDR1 MDHEN, CDR2 SYDVKM. The CDR3 DNA is TGTGCCAGCAGTTCGACAATGAACACTGAAGCTTTCTTT. It specifies CASSSTMNTEAFF.

This clonotype was counted many times. The J gene is TRBJ2-1, the V gene TRBV11-2; D may be TRBD2 (5 bases). The V gene's germline CDR1 is SGHAT and CDR2 FQNNGV. This CDR3 has 17 residues. Trimming pared 6 bases from V and 0 bases from J, leaving 18 bases between. CDR3 residues: CASRNSRADFSYNEQFF. The CDR3 region has the DNA TGTGCCAGCAGGAATTCTAGGGCGGACTTCTCCTACAATGAGCAGTTCTTC.

The V call is TRBV29-1, the J call TRBJ2-7; unclear D gene. The ends were cut back, 3 bases at V and 6 bases at J, with 9 bases in the middle. The CDR3 totals 11 residues. CDR1 is SQVTM, CDR2 ANQGSEA, per germline. The CDR3 loop reads CSVETPTEQYF. CDR3 bases: TGCAGCGTTGAGACCCCGACCGAGCAGTACTTC.

This clonotype turned up a few times. The chain has TRBV2 and TRBJ2-7; 11 positions agree with TRBD2. CDR3 length: 15 amino acids. Germline CDR1 and CDR2: SNHLY and FYNNEI. Trimming took 6 bases from V and 2 from J; bases not matched to a gene: 6. CDR3: CASSQLAGAAYEQYF. The CDR3 region has the DNA TGTGCCAGCAGCCAACTAGCGGGAGCTGCCTACGAGCAGTACTTC. The full variable domain, rest sourced from reference TRBV2 and TRBJ2-7, is EPEVTQTPSHQVTQMGQEVILRCVPISNHLYFYWYRQILGQKVEFLVSFYNNEISEKSEIFDDQFSVERPDGSNFTLKIRSTKLEDSAMYFCASSQLAGAAYEQYFGPGTRLTVT.

In this sample, this clonotype turned up many times. The DNA of the CDR3 is TGCGCCAGCAGCTATCAGAACAGCCACACAGATACGCAGTATTTT. Its protein is CASSYQNSHTDTQYF. V usage is TRBV5-1 and J usage is TRBJ2-3; D uncertain. CDR1 SGHRS and CDR2 YFSETQ come from the germline V gene. Between the trimmed V and J ends, which lost 3 bases and 2 bases, there was a span of 13 bases. The length of the CDR3 is 15 residues.

The table lists this clonotype with many counts. This chain joins TRBV28 and TRBJ2-7; D call uncertain. This CDR3 is 12 amino acids long. The germline V gene encodes CDR1 MDHEN and CDR2 SYDVKM. The V end was cut by 3 bases, the J end by 6 bases, with 9 bases between. CDR3 region: CASSFGWREQYF. DNA of the CDR3: TGTGCCAGCAGTTTTGGGTGGCGCGAGCAGTACTTC.

About this clonotype itself: A much bigger clone sits one base away, suggesting this may be a read error. This rearrangement joins TRBV27 to TRBJ2-5; D is unclear. Germline CDR1 is MNHEY and CDR2 is SMNVEV (reference sequence). Trimming removed 6 bases from V and 5 bases from J, with 10 bases in between. The CDR3 spans 12 residues. The CDR3 protein is CASSHRRETQYF. In nucleotides, the CDR3 is TGTGCCAGCAGCCACCGTAGGGAGACCCAGTACTTC.

V usage is TRBV7-6 and J usage is TRBJ2-2; TRBD1 matches 7 bases. With 1 base clipped from V and 1 base from J, the junction kept 9 bases outside the gene matches. CDR3 length equals 18 residues. From germline, CDR1 is SGHVS and CDR2 FNYEAQ. The CDR3 bases are TGTGCCAGCAGCTTAGAGGCTAGGGGGCCTTTGAACACCGGGGAGCTGTTTTTT. It encodes CASSLEARGPLNTGELFF.

The chain employs TRBV28 and TRBJ1-6, with a weak D call TRBD1 (5 bases). The CDR3 has 14 residues. V gave up 4 bases and J gave up 7 bases, with 11 bases separating them. The germline V gene has CDR1 MDHEN and CDR2 SYDVKM. The CDR3: CASSYGAQNSPLHF. CDR3 in DNA: TGTGCCAGCAGTTACGGGGCGCAAAATTCACCCCTCCACTTT.

The rearrangement uses TRBV11-2 and TRBJ1-1; no clear D gene. The CDR3 contains 15 residues. V gave up 1 base and J gave up 0 bases, with 9 bases separating them. Germline CDR1 is SGHAT and CDR2 is FQNNGV. DNA for the CDR3: TGTGCCAGCAGCTTAGGGTTAGCCCTGAACACTGAAGCTTTCTTT. This sequence encodes CASSLGLALNTEAFF. Together with reference TRBV11-2 and TRBJ1-1, the CDR3 gives the full variable domain: EAGVAQSPRYKIIEKRQSVAFWCNPISGHATLYWYQQILGQGPKLLIQFQNNGVVDDSQLPKDRFSAERLKGVDSTLKIQPAKLEDSAVYLCASSLGLALNTEAFFGQGTRLTVV.

This rearrangement joins TRBV18 to TRBJ1-1, with D perhaps TRBD1 (6 bases). The CDR3 totals 15 residues. CDR1 is KGHSH, CDR2 LQKENI, per germline. Trimming took off 3 bases at V and 0 bases at J, with 11 bases between the two ends. The CDR3 here is CASSPTTGLNTEAFF. The CDR3 coding sequence is TGTGCCAGCTCACCGACTACAGGGTTGAACACTGAAGCTTTCTTT.

This clonotype came up many times. The gene calls are TRBV20-1 and TRBJ2-5; D may be TRBD1 (5 bases). V dropped 2 bases and J dropped 2 bases, with 6 bases sitting between them. CDR3 length equals 12 residues. Germline V CDR1 and CDR2: DFQATT, SNEGSKA (reference sequence). In DNA form, the CDR3 reads TGCAGTGCTAGACAGGGACAAGAGACCCAGTACTTC. It translates to CSARQGQETQYF.

V gene TRBV27 combines with J gene TRBJ2-2; 12 bases line up with TRBD1. Germline assignment: CDR1 MNHEY and CDR2 SMNVEV (reference sequence). The trim removed 1 base at V and 7 bases at J, leaving 7 bases unmatched. The CDR3 loop spans 17 amino acids. CDR3 nucleotide sequence: TGTGCCAGCAGTTTATACGCGGGACAGGGGGCAATCGGGGAGCTGTTTTTT. Its translation: CASSLYAGQGAIGELFF.

The gene calls are TRBV6-2 or TRBV6-3 and TRBJ2-7, with TRBD2 matching 7 bases. The CDR3 totals 14 residues. Germline values: CDR1 MNHEY, CDR2 SVGEGT. V shed 6 bases and J 0 bases; nucleotides not matched to a gene: 5. The CDR3 coding sequence is TGTGCCAGCAGGGGGACTACCAGCTCCTACGAGCAGTACTTC. It is translated as CASRGTTSSYEQYF.

The DNA for the CDR3 is TGTGCCAGCAGCTCCCAGGGGGGGGGCTGGAACAATGAGCAGTTCTTC. Translating it yields CASSSQGGGWNNEQFF. The chain combines TRBV7-9 with TRBJ2-1; D could derive from TRBD1 or TRBD2 (7 bases each). V was pared by 4 bases and J by 5 bases, with 18 bases between. The germline gives CDR1 SEHNR, CDR2 FQNEAQ (reference sequence). The CDR3 sequence is 16 residues long.

This clonotype was seen at least ten times. The chain joins TRBV20-1 to TRBJ2-1; 9 bases line up with TRBD2. The CDR3 runs to 15 residues. Trimming cost V 5 bases and J 7 bases; bases outside gene matches: 12. The germline V gene has CDR1 DFQATT and CDR2 SNEGSKA (reference sequence). The CDR3, as DNA: TGCAGTGCTTCACCCGGCGGGAGGGCTTGGAATGAGCAGTTCTTC. Translated: CSASPGGRAWNEQFF.

This clonotype was counted between two and nine times. The chain links TRBV24-1 to TRBJ2-7, with D maybe TRBD1 (6 bases). Germline assignment: CDR1 KGHDR and CDR2 SFDVKD. Deletions cut 4 bases from V and 2 bases from J, with 14 bases between. This CDR3 region has 15 residues. CDR3 DNA: TGTGCCACCAGTGACTCCGACGACAGGACCTACGAGCAGTACTTC. Translation gives CATSDSDDRTYEQYF.

This clonotype was observed many times. The gene calls are TRBV7-3 and TRBJ2-3; D gene ambiguous. V lost 5 bases and J 2 bases, leaving 5 bases between the germline ends. CDR3 length equals 12 residues. Germline V gene data show CDR1 as SGHTA and CDR2 as FQGTGA. CDR3 sequence (DNA): TGTGCCAGCAGCACGAACACAGATACGCAGTATTTT. It yields the protein CASSTNTDTQYF.

This clonotype was observed a handful of times. The chain couples TRBV20-1 to TRBJ2-7; D could derive from TRBD1 or TRBD2 (6 bases each). Trimming removed 1 base at V and 7 bases at J, with 17 bases between. The CDR3 extends over 14 amino acids. Germline V CDR1 and CDR2: DFQATT, SNEGSKA (reference sequence). The CDR3 DNA reads as TGCAGTGCTAGAGTGGGACTGGGACACCGGGAGCAGTACTTC. Residues: CSARVGLGHREQYF.

This clonotype was seen ten or more times. V usage is TRBV5-1 and J usage is TRBJ2-1, with 8 bases fitting TRBD2. The CDR3 is 14 residues long. The J segment lost 6 bases and the V segment lost 3 bases, leaving 5 bases of the junction unmatched. Looked up from germline, CDR1 is SGHRS and CDR2 is YFSETQ. DNA of the CDR3: TGCGCCAGCAGCTGGACTAGCTGGATCAATGAGCAGTTCTTC. Its translation is CASSWTSWINEQFF.

The CDR3 DNA reads as TGTGCCAGCAGCCCTTGGGATAGCGGGAGGGTGCATACGCAGTATTTT. Its protein product is CASSPWDSGRVHTQYF. This sequence joins TRBV7-3 and TRBJ2-3, with 11 bases identical to TRBD2. J gave up 7 bases and V 5 bases, and 11 bases lay outside the gene matches. This CDR3 contains 16 residues. Germline V gene data show CDR1 as SGHTA and CDR2 as FQGTGA. Full variable domain (remainder filled in from reference TRBV7-3 and TRBJ2-3): GAGVSQTPSNKVTEKGKYVELRCDPISGHTALYWYRQSLGQGPEFLIYFQGTGAADDSGLPNDRFFAVRPEGSVSTLKIQRTERGDSAVYLCASSPWDSGRVHTQYFGPGTRLTVL.

This chain connects TRBV10-1 to TRBJ2-3; TRBD2 is a possible D gene (5 bases). V was pared by 11 bases and J by 6 bases, with 21 bases between. CDR1 and CDR2 from the germline V gene are WNHNN and SYGVQD (reference sequence). The CDR3 contains 14 residues. CDR3 coding DNA: TGCGCCCCACTGGGCCAGCGGACTCCGGATACGCAGTATTTT. Translation: CAPLGQRTPDTQYF.

This clonotype was detected many times. The rearrangement uses TRBV5-1 and TRBJ2-7; D gene unclear. The CDR3 loop spans 15 amino acids. Trimming left V 0 bases short and J 3 bases short, with 13 bases between. CDR1 is SGHRS and CDR2 is YFSETQ in the germline V gene. CDR3 DNA sequence: TGCGCCAGCAGCTTGGTAGTTCCTCTGGGCTACGAGCAGTACTTC. Its translation is CASSLVVPLGYEQYF. Combining the CDR3 with reference TRBV5-1 and TRBJ2-7 gives the whole variable domain KAGVTQTPRYLIKTRGQQVTLSCSPISGHRSVSWYQQTPGQGLQFLFEYFSETQRNKGNFPGRFSGRQFSNSRSEMNVSTLELGDSALYLCASSLVVPLGYEQYFGPGTRLTVT.

This clonotype has a count of ten or more. The chain uses TRBV20-1 and TRBJ2-2, with a weak D call TRBD2 (5 bases). Trimming stripped 7 bases from V and 0 bases from J, with 9 bases between. CDR1 is DFQATT, CDR2 SNEGSKA, per germline (reference sequence). The CDR3 is made up of 13 amino acids. The CDR3 sequence: CSGAVSNTGELFF. DNA of the CDR3: TGCAGTGGAGCGGTATCGAACACCGGGGAGCTGTTTTTT.

At least ten counts were recorded for this clonotype. The chain has TRBV28 and TRBJ2-7; a weak D match, TRBD2 (6 bases). The V end lost 2 bases, the J end lost 4 bases, and 9 bases lay between the germline ends. Looked up from germline, CDR1 is MDHEN and CDR2 is SYDVKM. CDR3 length: 13 residues. CDR3 protein: CASSLVGRYEQYF. The CDR3, as DNA: TGTGCCAGCAGTTTAGTAGGGAGGTACGAGCAGTACTTC.

In its sample, this clonotype was seen a few times. V gene TRBV20-1 combines with J gene TRBJ2-3; 7 bases line up with TRBD2. Germline V lookup: CDR1 DFQATT, CDR2 SNEGSKA (reference sequence). CDR3 length: 15 residues. With V trimmed by 3 bases and J by 2 bases, 8 bases remained unmatched. The CDR3 loop is CSASGSSGFTDTQYF. CDR3 nucleotide sequence: TGCAGTGCTAGTGGGTCTAGCGGTTTCACAGATACGCAGTATTTT.